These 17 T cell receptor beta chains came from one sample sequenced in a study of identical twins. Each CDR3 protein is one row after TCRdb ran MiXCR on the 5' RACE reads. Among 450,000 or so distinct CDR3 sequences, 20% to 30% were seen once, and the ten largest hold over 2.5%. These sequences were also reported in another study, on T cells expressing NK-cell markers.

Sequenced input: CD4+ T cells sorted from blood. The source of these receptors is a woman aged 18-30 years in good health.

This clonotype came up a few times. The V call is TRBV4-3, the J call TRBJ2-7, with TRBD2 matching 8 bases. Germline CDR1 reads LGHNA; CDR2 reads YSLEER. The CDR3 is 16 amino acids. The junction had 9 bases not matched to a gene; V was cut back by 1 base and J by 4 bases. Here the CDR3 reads CASSQAYSGIPYEQYF. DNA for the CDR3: TGCGCCAGCAGCCAAGCCTATAGCGGGATACCATACGAGCAGTACTTC.

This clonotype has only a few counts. The CDR3 coding sequence is TGTGCCAGTAGTATAGCCCGGATCTCTGGAAACACCATATATTTT. Its translation: CASSIARISGNTIYF. This chain connects TRBV19 to TRBJ1-3; D is unclear. Trimming left V 1 base short and J 0 bases short, with 7 bases between. Germline lookup yields CDR1 LNHDA and CDR2 SQIVND (reference sequence). CDR3 length: 15 amino acids.

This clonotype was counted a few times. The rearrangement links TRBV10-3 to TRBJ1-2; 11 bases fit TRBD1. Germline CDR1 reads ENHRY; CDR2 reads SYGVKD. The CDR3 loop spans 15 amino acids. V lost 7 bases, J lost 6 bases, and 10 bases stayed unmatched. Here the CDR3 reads CAITARGQGEDGYTF. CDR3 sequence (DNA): TGTGCCATCACCGCTAGGGGACAGGGGGAAGATGGCTACACCTTC.

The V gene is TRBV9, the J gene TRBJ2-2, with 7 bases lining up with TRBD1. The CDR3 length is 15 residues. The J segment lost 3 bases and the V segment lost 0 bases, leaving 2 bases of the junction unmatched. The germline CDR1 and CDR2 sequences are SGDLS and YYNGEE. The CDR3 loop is CASSVEGGYTGELFF. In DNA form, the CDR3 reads TGTGCCAGCAGCGTAGAAGGGGGCTACACCGGGGAGCTGTTTTTT.

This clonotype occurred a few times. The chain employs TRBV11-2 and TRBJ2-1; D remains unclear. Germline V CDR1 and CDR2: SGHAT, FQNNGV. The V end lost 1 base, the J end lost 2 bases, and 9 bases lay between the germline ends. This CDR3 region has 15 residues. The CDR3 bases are TGTGCCAGCAGCTTAGTTCAAGGCGCCTACAATGAGCAGTTCTTC. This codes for CASSLVQGAYNEQFF.

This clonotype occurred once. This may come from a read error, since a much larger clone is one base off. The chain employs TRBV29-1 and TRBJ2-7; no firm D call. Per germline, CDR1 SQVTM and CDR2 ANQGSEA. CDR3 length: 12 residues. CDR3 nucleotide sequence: TGCAGCGCCAGACAAGACCGCTACAAGCAGTACTTC. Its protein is CSARQDRYKQYF.

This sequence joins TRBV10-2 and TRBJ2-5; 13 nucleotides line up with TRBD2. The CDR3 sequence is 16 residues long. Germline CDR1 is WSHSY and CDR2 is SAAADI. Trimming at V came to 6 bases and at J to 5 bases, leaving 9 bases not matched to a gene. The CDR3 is CASSAWTSGRPETQYF. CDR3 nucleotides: TGCGCCAGCAGCGCTTGGACTAGCGGGAGACCTGAGACCCAGTACTTC.

CDR3 protein: CASSLTWGDNEQFF. The DNA of the CDR3 is TGTGCCAGCTCGCTGACTTGGGGAGACAATGAGCAGTTCTTC. The rearrangement uses TRBV6-4 and TRBJ2-1, with a tentative D call TRBD2 (5 bases). The germline gives CDR1 MRHNA, CDR2 SNTAGT. This CDR3 contains 14 residues. Deletions cut 8 bases from V and 5 bases from J, with 16 bases between.

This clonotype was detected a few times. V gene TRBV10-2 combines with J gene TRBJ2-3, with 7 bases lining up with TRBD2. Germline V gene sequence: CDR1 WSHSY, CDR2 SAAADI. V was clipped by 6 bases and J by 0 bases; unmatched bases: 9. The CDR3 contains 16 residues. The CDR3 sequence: CASRDPAGLSTDTQYF. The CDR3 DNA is TGCGCCAGCAGGGACCCAGCGGGGCTTAGCACAGATACGCAGTATTTT.

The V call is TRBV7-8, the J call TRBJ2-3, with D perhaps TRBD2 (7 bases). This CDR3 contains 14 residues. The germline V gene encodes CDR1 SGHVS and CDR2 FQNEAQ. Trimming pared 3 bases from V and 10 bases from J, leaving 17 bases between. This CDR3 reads CASSFPGGPRAQYF. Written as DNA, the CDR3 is TGTGCCAGCAGCTTCCCGGGGGGCCCAAGGGCGCAGTATTTT.

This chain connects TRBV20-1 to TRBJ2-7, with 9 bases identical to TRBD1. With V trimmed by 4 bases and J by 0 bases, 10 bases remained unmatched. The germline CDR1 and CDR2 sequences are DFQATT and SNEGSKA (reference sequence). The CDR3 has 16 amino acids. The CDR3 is CSAIRPGTGHSYEQYF. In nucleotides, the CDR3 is TGCAGTGCTATACGACCCGGGACAGGGCACTCCTACGAGCAGTACTTC.

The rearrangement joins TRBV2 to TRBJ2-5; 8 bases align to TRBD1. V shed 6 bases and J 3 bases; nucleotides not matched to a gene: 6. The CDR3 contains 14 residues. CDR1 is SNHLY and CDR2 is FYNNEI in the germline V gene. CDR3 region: CASSGDRTEETQYF. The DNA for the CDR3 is TGTGCCAGCAGCGGGGACAGGACTGAAGAGACCCAGTACTTC.

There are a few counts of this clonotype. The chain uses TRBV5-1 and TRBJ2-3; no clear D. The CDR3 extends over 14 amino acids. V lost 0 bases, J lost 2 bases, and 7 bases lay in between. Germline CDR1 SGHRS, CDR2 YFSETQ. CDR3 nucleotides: TGCGCCAGCAGCTTGGTTATTTACACAGATACGCAGTATTTT. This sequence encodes CASSLVIYTDTQYF.

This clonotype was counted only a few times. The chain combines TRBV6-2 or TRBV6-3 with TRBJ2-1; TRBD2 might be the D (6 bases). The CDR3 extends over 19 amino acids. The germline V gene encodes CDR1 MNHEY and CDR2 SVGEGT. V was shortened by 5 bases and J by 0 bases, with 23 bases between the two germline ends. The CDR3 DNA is TGTGCCAGCAGTCTATACCTCCGGGACTCCCAGAGCTCCTACAATGAGCAGTTCTTC. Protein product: CASSLYLRDSQSSYNEQFF.

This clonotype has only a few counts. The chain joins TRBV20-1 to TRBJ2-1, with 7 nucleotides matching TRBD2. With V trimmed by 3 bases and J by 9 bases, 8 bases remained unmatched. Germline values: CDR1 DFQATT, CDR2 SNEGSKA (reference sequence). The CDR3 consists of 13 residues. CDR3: CSARSAGMGEQFF. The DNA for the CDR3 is TGCAGTGCTAGGTCAGCGGGGATGGGTGAGCAGTTCTTC.

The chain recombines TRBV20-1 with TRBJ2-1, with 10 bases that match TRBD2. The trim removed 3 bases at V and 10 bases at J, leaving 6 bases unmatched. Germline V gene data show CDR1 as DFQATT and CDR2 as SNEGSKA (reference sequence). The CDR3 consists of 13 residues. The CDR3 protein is CSASPILAGEQFF. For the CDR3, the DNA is TGCAGTGCTAGCCCCATACTAGCGGGGGAGCAGTTCTTC.

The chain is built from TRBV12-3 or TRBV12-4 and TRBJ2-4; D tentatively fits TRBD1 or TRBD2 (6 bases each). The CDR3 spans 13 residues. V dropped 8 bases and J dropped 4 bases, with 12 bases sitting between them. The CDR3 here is CASSGALKNIQYF. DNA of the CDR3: TGTGCCAGCTCGGGGGCCCTTAAAAACATTCAGTACTTC.